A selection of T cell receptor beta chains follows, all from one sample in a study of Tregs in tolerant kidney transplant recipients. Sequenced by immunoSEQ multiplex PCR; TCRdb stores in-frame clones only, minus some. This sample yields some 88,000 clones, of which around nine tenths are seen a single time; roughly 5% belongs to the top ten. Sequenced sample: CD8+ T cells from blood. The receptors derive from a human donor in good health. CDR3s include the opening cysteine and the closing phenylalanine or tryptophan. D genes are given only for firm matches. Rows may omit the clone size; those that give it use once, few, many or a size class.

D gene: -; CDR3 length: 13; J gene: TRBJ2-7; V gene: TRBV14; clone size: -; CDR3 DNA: TGTGCCAGCAGCCAAGACATCTCCTACGAGCAGTACTTC; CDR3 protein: CASSQDISYEQYF
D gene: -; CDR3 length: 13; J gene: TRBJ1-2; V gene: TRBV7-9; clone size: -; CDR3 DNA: TGTGCCAGCACCTTACCCGGGACTCCTGGCTACACCTTC; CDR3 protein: CASTLPGTPGYTF
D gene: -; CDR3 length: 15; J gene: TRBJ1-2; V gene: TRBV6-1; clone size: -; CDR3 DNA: TGTGCCAGCAGTGAAGGTGGGACCACTAACTATGGCTACACCTTC; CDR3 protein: CASSEGGTTNYGYTF
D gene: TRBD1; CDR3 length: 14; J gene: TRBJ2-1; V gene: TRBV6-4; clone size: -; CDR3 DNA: TGTGCCAGCAGTGACGGGACAGGGGGCAATGAGCAGTTCTTC; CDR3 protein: CASSDGTGGNEQFF
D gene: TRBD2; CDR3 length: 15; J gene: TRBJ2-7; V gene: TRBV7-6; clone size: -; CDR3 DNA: TGTGCCAGCAGCCCCAGCGGGGGCAGCTTGTACGAGCAGTACTTC; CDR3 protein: CASSPSGGSLYEQYF
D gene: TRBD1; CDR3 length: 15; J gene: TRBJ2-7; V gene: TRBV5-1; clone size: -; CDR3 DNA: TGCGCCAGCAGCCCACGACAGGGTACAGCCTACGAGCAGTACTTC; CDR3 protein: CASSPRQGTAYEQYF
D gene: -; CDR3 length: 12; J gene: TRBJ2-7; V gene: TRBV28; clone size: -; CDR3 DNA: TGTGCCAGCAGTCCCGATGGCTACGAGCAGTACTTC; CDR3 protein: CASSPDGYEQYF
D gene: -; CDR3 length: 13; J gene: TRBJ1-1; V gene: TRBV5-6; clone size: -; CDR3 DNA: TGTGCCAGCAGCCAAGATCCGGGCACTGAAGCTTTCTTT; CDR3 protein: CASSQDPGTEAFF
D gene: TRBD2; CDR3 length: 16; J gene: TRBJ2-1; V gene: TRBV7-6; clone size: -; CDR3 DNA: TGTGCCAGCAGCTTTCGTAGCGGGGGGGATGGCAATGAGCAGTTCTTC; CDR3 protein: CASSFRSGGDGNEQFF
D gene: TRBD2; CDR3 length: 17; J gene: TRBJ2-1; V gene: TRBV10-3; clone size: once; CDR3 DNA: TGTGCCATCAGTGAGTCGGAGGCTAGCGGGGACTACAATGAGCAGTTCTTC; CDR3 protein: CAISESEASGDYNEQFF
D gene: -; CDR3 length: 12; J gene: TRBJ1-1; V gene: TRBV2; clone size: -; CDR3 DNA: TGTGCCAGCAGTGGCGGAAGACTTGAAGCTTTCTTT; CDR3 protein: CASSGGRLEAFF
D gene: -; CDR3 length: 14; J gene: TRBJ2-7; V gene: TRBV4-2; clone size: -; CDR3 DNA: TGTGCCAGCCGTCCCGGTAAAAGCTCCTACGAGCAGTACTTC; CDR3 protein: CASRPGKSSYEQYF
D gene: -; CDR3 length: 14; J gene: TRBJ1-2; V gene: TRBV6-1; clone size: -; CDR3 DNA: TGTGCCAGCAGTGAAGCCCTATTGGGCTATGGCTACACCTTC; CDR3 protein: CASSEALLGYGYTF
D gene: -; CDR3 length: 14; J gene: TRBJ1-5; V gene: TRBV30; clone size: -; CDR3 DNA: TGTGCCTGGAGTGTATTGTCCCTCAATCAGCCCCAGCATTTT; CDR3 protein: CAWSVLSLNQPQHF
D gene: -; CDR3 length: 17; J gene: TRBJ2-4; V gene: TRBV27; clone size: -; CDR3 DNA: TGTGCCAGCAGTTTGATTCGGGCGGGAATAGCCAAAAACATTCAGTACTTC; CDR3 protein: CASSLIRAGIAKNIQYF